This T cell receptor beta chain derives from a study of graft-versus-host responses after intestinal transplantation. Whole-study findings and limits: After transplant, early declines in HvG clones were associated with peak levels of circulating GvH clones. Recipient bone marrow held GvH clones, some seen earlier in ileum or blood.

Trimming pared 3 bases from V and 0 bases from J, leaving 6 bases between. Looked up from germline, CDR1 is LNHDA and CDR2 is SQIVND (reference sequence). The CDR3 is 13 residues long. Data came from immunoSEQ multiplex PCR; TCRdb stores just in-frame clones and leaves some out. Of roughly 110,000 clones in the sample, 93% were seen once. With respect to this clone: Its cognate antigen is unknown.

This chain joins TRBV19 and TRBJ2-7; D might be TRBD1 (6 bases). This TCR was sampled from a human donor who was the organ donor for an intestinal transplant. The source material was unstimulated CD8+ T cells sorted from spleen or lymph node cells, sampled before transplant. The CDR3 nucleotides read TGTGCCAGTAGTATGGGACACTCCTACGAGCAGTACTTC. Residues: CASSMGHSYEQYF. The variable domain in full, completed from reference TRBV19 and TRBJ2-7, reads DGGITQSPKYLFRKEGQNVTLSCEQNLNHDAMYWYRQDPGQGLRLIYYSQIVNDFQKGDIAEGYSVSREKKESFPLTVTSAQKNPTAFYLCASSMGHSYEQYFGPGTRLTVT.